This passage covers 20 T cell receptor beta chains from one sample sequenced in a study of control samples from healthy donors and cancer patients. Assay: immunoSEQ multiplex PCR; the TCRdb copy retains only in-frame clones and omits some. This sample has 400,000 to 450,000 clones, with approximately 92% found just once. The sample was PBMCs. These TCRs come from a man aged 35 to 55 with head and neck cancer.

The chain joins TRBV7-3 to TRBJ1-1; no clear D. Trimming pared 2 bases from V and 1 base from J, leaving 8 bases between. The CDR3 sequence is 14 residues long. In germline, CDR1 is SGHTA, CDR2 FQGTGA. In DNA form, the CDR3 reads TGTGCCAGCAGCTTAGTTCCGGGGAACACTGAAGCTTTCTTT. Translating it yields CASSLVPGNTEAFF.

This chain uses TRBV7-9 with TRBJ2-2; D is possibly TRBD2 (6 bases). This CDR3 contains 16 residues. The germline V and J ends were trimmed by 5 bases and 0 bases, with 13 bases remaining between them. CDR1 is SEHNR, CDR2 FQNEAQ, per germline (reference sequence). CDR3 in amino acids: CASSLGLATNTGELFF. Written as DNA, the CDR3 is TGTGCCAGCAGCCTCGGGCTAGCGACGAACACCGGGGAGCTGTTTTTT.

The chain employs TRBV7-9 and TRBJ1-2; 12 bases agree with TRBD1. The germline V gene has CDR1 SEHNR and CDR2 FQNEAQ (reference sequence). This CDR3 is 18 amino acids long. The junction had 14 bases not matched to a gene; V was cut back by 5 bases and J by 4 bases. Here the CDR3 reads CASSAYSGQGARSYGYTF. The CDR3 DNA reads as TGTGCCAGCAGCGCTTATTCGGGACAGGGGGCCAGGAGCTATGGCTACACCTTC.

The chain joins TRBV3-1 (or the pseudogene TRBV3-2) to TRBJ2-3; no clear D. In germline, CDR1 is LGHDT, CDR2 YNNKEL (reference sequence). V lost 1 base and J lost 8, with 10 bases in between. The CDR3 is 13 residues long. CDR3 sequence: CASSQANPVTQYF. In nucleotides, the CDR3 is TGTGCCAGCAGCCAAGCCAACCCCGTTACGCAGTATTTT.

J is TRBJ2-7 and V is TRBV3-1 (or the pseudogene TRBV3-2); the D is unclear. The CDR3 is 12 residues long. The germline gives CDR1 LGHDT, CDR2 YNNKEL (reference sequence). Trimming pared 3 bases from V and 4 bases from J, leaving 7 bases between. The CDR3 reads CASSQNFYEQYF. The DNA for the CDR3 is TGTGCCAGCAGCCAGAATTTTTACGAGCAGTACTTC.

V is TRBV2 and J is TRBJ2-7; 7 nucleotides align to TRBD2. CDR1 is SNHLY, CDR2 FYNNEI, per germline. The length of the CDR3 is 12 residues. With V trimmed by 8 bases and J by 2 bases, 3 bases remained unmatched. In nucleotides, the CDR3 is TGTGCCAGCCGTGGGAGGGCCTACGAGCAGTACTTC. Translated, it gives CASRGRAYEQYF.

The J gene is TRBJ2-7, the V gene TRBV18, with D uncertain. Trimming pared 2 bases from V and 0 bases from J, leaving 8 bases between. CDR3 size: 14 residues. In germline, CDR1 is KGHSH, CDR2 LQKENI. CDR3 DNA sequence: TGTGCCAGCTCACCAGTCGCTGGCTCCTACGAGCAGTACTTC. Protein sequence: CASSPVAGSYEQYF.

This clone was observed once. CDR3 DNA: TGTGCCAGCTCCGACAGGGGGAGGGCTAATGAAAAACTGTTTTTT. Protein: CASSDRGRANEKLFF. V and J are TRBV19 and TRBJ1-4; 9 bases agree with TRBD1. V shed 9 bases, J shed 3 bases, and the junction held 8 bases outside the gene matches. CDR1 is LNHDA and CDR2 is SQIVND in the germline V gene (reference sequence). The CDR3 totals 15 residues.

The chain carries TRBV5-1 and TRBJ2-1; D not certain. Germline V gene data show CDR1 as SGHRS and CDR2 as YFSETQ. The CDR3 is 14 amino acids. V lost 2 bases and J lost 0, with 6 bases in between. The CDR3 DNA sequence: TGCGCCAGCAGCTTCCGGGCCTCCTACAATGAGCAGTTCTTC. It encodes CASSFRASYNEQFF.

The CDR3 nucleotides are TGTGCCAGTAGTATTCGGCTCAAGGACACTGAAGCTTTCTTT. This encodes CASSIRLKDTEAFF. The genes are TRBV19 and TRBJ1-1; D gene ambiguous. Between the trimmed V and J ends, which lost 3 bases and 3 bases, there was a span of 11 bases. The germline V gene encodes CDR1 LNHDA and CDR2 SQIVND (reference sequence). The CDR3 is 14 residues long.

The DNA of the CDR3 is TGTGCCAGCTCGACGGACTGGGGTCAGCCCCAGCATTTT. Residues: CASSTDWGQPQHF. The rearrangement links TRBV18 to TRBJ1-5; no definite D call. Between the trimmed V and J ends, which lost 6 bases and 6 bases, there was a span of 12 bases. The V gene's germline CDR1 is KGHSH and CDR2 LQKENI. This CDR3 is built from 13 residues.

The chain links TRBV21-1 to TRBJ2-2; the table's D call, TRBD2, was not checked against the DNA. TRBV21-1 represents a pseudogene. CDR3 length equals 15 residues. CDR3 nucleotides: TGTGCCAGCAGCAAGAGGACTCCGAACACCGGGGAGCTGTTTTTT. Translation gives CASSKRTPNTGELFF.

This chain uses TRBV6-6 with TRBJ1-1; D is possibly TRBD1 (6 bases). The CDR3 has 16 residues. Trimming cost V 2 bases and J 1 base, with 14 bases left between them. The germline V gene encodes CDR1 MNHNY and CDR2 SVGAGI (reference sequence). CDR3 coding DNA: TGTGCCAGCAGTTACGGTATCGGGGGGGCGAACACTGAAGCTTTCTTT. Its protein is CASSYGIGGANTEAFF.

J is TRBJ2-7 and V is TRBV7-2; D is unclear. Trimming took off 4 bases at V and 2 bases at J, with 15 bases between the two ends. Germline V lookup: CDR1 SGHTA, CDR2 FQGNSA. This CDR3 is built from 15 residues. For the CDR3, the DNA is TGTGCCAGCAGCTCTAACCGGGCCTCAACCTACGAGCAGTACTTC. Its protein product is CASSSNRASTYEQYF. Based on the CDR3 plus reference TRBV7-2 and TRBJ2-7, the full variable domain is GAGVSQSPSNKVTEKGKDVELRCDPISGHTALYWYRQSLGQGLEFLIYFQGNSAPDKSGLPSDRFSAERTGGSVSTLTIQRTQQEDSAVYLCASSSNRASTYEQYFGPGTRLTVT.

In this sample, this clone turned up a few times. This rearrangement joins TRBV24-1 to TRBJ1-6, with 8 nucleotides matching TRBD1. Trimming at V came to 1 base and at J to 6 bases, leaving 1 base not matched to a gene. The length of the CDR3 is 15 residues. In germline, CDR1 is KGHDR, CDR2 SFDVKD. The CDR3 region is CATSDFDRGNSPLHF. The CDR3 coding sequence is TGTGCCACCAGTGATTTCGACAGGGGTAATTCACCCCTCCACTTT.

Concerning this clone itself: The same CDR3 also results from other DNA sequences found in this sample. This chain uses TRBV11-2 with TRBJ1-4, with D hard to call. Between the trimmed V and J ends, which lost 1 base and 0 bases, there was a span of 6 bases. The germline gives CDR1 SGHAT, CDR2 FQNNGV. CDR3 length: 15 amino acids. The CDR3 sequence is CASSLVGATNEKLFF. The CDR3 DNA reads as TGTGCCAGCAGCTTAGTCGGTGCAACTAATGAAAAACTGTTTTTT.

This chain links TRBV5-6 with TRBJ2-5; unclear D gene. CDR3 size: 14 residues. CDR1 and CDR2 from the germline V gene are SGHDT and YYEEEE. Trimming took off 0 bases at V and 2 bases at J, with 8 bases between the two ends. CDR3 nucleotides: TGTGCCAGCAGCTTGGCCTCCGGTCAAGAGACCCAGTACTTC. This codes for CASSLASGQETQYF. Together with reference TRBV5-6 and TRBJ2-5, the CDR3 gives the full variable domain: DAGVTQSPTHLIKTRGQQVTLRCSPKSGHDTVSWYQQALGQGPQFIFQYYEEEERQRGNFPDRFSGHQFPNYSSELNVNALLLGDSALYLCASSLASGQETQYFGPGTRLLVL.

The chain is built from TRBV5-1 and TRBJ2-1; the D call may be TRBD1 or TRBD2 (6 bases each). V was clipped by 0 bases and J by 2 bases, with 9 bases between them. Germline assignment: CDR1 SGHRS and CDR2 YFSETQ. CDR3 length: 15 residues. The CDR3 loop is CASSLEGGPYNEQFF. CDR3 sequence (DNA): TGCGCCAGCAGCTTGGAAGGGGGGCCCTACAATGAGCAGTTCTTC.

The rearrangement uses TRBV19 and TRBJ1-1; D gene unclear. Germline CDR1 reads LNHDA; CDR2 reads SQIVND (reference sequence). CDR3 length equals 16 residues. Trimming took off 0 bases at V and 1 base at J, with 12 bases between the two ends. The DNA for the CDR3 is TGTGCCAGTAGTATAGATATGTGGCGGGAGAACACTGAAGCTTTCTTT. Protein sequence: CASSIDMWRENTEAFF.

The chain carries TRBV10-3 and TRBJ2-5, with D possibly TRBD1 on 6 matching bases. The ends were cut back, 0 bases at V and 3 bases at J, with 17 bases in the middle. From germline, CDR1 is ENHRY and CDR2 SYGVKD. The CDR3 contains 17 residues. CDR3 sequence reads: CAISESLQGGVEETQYF. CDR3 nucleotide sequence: TGTGCCATCAGTGAGTCACTACAGGGTGGAGTGGAAGAGACCCAGTACTTC.